This entry features one T cell receptor beta chain sequence. This clone has only a few counts. What antigen it recognizes has not been identified. No clone much larger than this one lies a single base away; base qualities are absent. The data belong to a study of OX40 agonist ivuxolimab in advanced cancers. Regarding the complete study: Ivuxolimab was an agonistic, fully human IgG2 monoclonal antibody directed against OX40 (CD134), a costimulatory receptor. Patients were allowed to have had prior anti-PD-1, anti-PD-L1 or anti-CTLA-4 therapy, and roughly two fifths of the dose-escalation patients had been treated with checkpoint inhibitors. Intravenous ivuxolimab was administered to patients every 2 weeks at six dose levels: 0.01, 0.1, 0.3, 1.5, 3 and 10 mg/kg. The point of sequencing TCRbeta in the periphery was to test whether ivuxolimab changed TCR sequence diversity and drove clonal T-cell expansion. Among the roughly 50 dose-escalation patients, about 20 had hepatocellular carcinoma, approximately 15 melanoma, 9 renal cell carcinoma and 9 head and neck cancer. Partial responses were achieved by three dose-escalation patients, of whom one had hepatocellular carcinoma and two had cutaneous melanoma. A male proportion of under 85% and a mean age of 60 years, ranging from roughly 23 to 90, were recorded for the dose-escalation cohort. The paper reports the monotherapy dose-escalation portion (N of about 50 patients) of the phase I ivuxolimab trial.

In the germline V gene, CDR1 corresponds to MRHNA and CDR2 to SNTAGT. The V end gives up 4 bases and the J end 3 bases, leaving 7 bases in the junction not matched to a gene. Taken from cysteine to phenylalanine, the CDR3 has 15 residues. CDR3 DNA only is kept here, 45 bases in frame from base 1. Patients with a history of autoimmune disease or receiving systemic immunosuppression were excluded from the trial. In every dose cohort, peripheral blood was drawn for TCR sequencing at baseline, cycle 4 day 1, and cycle 7 day 1. The samples were taken from a phase I, first-in-human, multicenter, open-label dose-escalation trial of ivuxolimab. Adults with locally advanced or metastatic melanoma, renal cell, hepatocellular, or head and neck squamous cell carcinoma were enrolled in the trial. Before TCR sequencing, CD4+ and CD8+ T cells were separately sorted from peripheral blood. The paper as a whole reports these results and caveats: Low levels of normalized T-cell clonal expansion were also seen in some nonresponding patients. At doses from 0.1 to 3.0 mg/kg, clonal expansion was seen in both CD4+ and CD8+ blood T cells between baseline and week 6. The antigen specificity of the clonally expanded peripheral T cells was not determined. On average, CD8+ T cells showed more expanded clones than CD4+ T cells after ivuxolimab. In partial responders in the 0.1-3.0 mg/kg groups, normalized peripheral clonal expansion was found to be among the lowest, especially among CD8+ T cells.

For sequencing of the TCRbeta CDR3 region, genomic DNA was extracted from the sorted cells. TCRbeta CDR3 regions were sequenced using the immunoSEQ Assay. TCRdb limited this immuneACCESS table to in-frame rearrangements with V and J called. A share of clones is missing; checked studies link under half to unresolved V genes, and the rest is unexplained. The sample table shows tens of thousands of clones, and 65% to 90% are seen once. The ten largest clones represent approximately 1.4% of the sample. This TCR was sampled from an adult with an advanced solid tumor such as melanoma, head and neck, liver or kidney cancer. The receptor chain draws on TRBV6-4 and TRBJ2-7; a stretch of 9 junction bases matches TRBD1. This material consisted of CD4+ or CD8+ T cells sorted from blood, taken in a trial of the OX40 agonist ivuxolimab. The CDR3 reads CASSAEPGQGYEQYF. The sequence in DNA is TGTGCCAGCAGTGCCGAGCCGGGACAGGGCTACGAGCAGTACTTC.